These T cell receptor beta chains were read from a single sample in a study of blood T cells in healthy people across ages. TCRdb processed the 5' RACE reads anew with MiXCR; each CDR3 protein has one entry. The sample shows about 1.6 million distinct CDR3 sequences, 30% to 40% of them seen only once. The sample consisted of blood. The receptors come from a woman in her 30s in good health. The CDR3 runs from the conserved cysteine through the conserved F or W. The D gene is left open where the match is weak. Where a row states a size, it is once, few, many or the class of an expanded clone; other rows omit it.

TRBJ2-2 13 . TRBV6-1 . CASRVIFTGELFF TGTGCCAGCAGGGTGATTTTCACCGGGGAGCTGTTTTTT
TRBJ2-1 13 . TRBV20-1 . CSAQELPAQEQFF TGCAGTGCTCAAGAACTTCCCGCCCAGGAGCAGTTCTTC
TRBJ2-7 16 TRBD1 TRBV20-1 . CSARVPRTGGSNEQYF TGCAGTGCTAGAGTGCCCCGGACAGGGGGATCCAACGAGCAGTACTTC
TRBJ2-7 16 TRBD2 TRBV20-1 . CSARDPGLAGGNEQYF TGCAGTGCTAGAGATCCTGGACTAGCGGGAGGAAACGAGCAGTACTTC
TRBJ2-6 14 . TRBV12-5 few CASGPGSGANVLTF TGCGCTAGTGGTCCAGGCTCTGGGGCCAACGTCCTGACTTTC
TRBJ1-1 14 . TRBV7-2 few CASSLENRNTEAFF TGTGCCAGCAGCTTAGAAAACAGGAACACTGAAGCTTTCTTT
TRBJ2-3 13 . TRBV7-9 many CASRVGDTDTQYF TGTGCCAGCAGGGTGGGGGACACAGATACGCAGTATTTT
TRBJ2-5 17 TRBD2 TRBV7-6 . CASSLGYSGRLQETQYF TGTGCCAGCAGCTTAGGCTATAGCGGGAGGCTTCAAGAGACCCAGTACTTC
TRBJ1-5 13 . TRBV12-3/TRBV12-4 . CASSLGMGQPQHF TGTGCCAGCAGTTTAGGGATGGGGCAGCCCCAGCATTTT
TRBJ2-7 14 TRBD1 TRBV18 few CASSPQLQGNEQYF TGTGCCAGCTCACCACAACTACAGGGGAACGAGCAGTACTTC
TRBJ1-1 16 . TRBV2 few CASSEESGTLNTEAFF TGTGCCAGCAGTGAGGAATCCGGGACACTGAACACTGAAGCTTTCTTT
TRBJ2-5 16 TRBD2 TRBV6-1 . CASSLAGGPLQETQYF TGTGCCAGCAGCTTAGCGGGGGGGCCCTTGCAAGAGACCCAGTACTTC
TRBJ1-5 13 . TRBV6-1 . CASSEWEGQPQHF TGTGCCAGCAGTGAATGGGAAGGACAGCCCCAGCATTTT
TRBJ2-7 13 . TRBV3-1 few CASSQSHSAEQYF TGTGCCAGCAGCCAATCTCATTCTGCCGAGCAGTACTTC
TRBJ1-1 15 . TRBV4-1 . CASNPTGSMNTEAFF TGCGCCAGCAACCCAACAGGCTCAATGAACACTGAAGCTTTCTTT
TRBJ2-3 14 . TRBV20-1 many CSASRGVRTDTQYF TGCAGTGCTAGCCGTGGGGTACGCACAGATACGCAGTATTTT